The source of this TCR beta chain is a study of T cell changes during pregnancy in multiple sclerosis. The V gene's germline CDR1 is LNHNV and CDR2 YYDKDF (reference sequence). This CDR3 spans 14 amino acids. V gave up 6 bases and J gave up 1 base, with 12 bases separating them. The assay was immunoSEQ multiplex PCR, and TCRdb's table has in-frame clones only and misses some. This sample yields approximately 34,000 clones, of which 90% are seen a single time; about 11% belongs to the top ten. The sequenced sample was CD8+ T cells from peripheral blood mononuclear cells, obtained before pregnancy. The TCR sequence derives from a female donor with multiple sclerosis, enrolled in a pregnancy study. This chain links TRBV15 with TRBJ2-5, with TRBD1 as a possible D gene (6 bases). CDR3 nucleotides: TGTGCCACCAGTCACAGGGAACTCCAAGAGACCCAGTACTTC. As protein: CATSHRELQETQYF.